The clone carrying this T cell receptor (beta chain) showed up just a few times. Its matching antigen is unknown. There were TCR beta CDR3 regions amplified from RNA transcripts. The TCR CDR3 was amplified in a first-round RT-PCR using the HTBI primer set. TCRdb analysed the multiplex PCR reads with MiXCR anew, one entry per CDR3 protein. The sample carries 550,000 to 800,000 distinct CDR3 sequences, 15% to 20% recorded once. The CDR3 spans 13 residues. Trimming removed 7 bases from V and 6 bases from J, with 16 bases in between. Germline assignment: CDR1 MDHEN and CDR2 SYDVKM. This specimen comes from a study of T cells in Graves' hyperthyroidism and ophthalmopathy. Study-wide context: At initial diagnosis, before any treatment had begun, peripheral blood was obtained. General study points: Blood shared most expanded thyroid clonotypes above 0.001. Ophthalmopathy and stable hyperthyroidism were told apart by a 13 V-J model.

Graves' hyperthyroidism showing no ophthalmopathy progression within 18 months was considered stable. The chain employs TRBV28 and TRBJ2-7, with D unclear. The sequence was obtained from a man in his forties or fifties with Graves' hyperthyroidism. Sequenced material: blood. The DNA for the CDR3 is TGTGCCAGCAATTATTATACTCTTGGCGAGCAGTACTTC. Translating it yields CASNYYTLGEQYF.